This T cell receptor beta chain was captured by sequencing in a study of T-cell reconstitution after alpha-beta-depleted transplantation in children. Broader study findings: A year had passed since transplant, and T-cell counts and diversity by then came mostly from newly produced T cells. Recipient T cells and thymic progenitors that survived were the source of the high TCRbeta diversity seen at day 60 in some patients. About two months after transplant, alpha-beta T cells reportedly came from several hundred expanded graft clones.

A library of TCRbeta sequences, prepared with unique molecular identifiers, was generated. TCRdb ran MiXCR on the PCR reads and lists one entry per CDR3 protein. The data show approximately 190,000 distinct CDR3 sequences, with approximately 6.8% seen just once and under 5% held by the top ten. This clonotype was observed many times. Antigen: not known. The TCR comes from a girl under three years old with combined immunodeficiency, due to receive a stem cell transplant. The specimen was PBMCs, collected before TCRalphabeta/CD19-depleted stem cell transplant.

The CDR3 is CSVGLAPEQYF. The CDR3 nucleotides are TGCAGCGTTGGGTTGGCGCCCGAGCAGTACTTC. This rearrangement joins TRBV29-1 to TRBJ2-7, with D hard to call. The CDR3 loop spans 11 amino acids. CDR1 and CDR2 from the germline V gene are SQVTM and ANQGSEA. The V and J ends lost 4 bases and 6 bases respectively, with 10 bases between them.